These 9 T cell receptor beta chains originate from one sample sequenced in a study of T-cell memory formation after mild COVID-19 (dated by TCRdb to the early 2020s). Library preparation was by 5' RACE. Sequenced using an Illumina NovaSeq 6000. TCRdb redid the processing of the public reads, applying fastp at Q25 and MiXCR, and retained in-frame beta chains. Identical CDR3 protein sequences are pooled into one entry, listed with their most common genes and DNA. This sample holds around 320,000 distinct CDR3 sequences; around 28% were observed only once. The leading ten clones occupy approximately 13% of the sample. The source material was PBMCs or a T cell subset sorted from them (not recorded which). All receptors derive from an adult woman who had mild COVID-19 (a few samples of this study predate the infection). The sample titles of this study are shuffled in the database, so cell type and time point are left out; the donor was told from shared clones.

This clonotype was counted between two and nine times. V usage is TRBV7-6 and J usage is TRBJ2-7; D not resolved. V lost 5 bases and J lost 0, with 11 bases in between. This CDR3 is built from 14 residues. CDR1 is SGHVS, CDR2 FNYEAQ, per germline. The CDR3 reads CASSVQRASYEQYF. The CDR3 DNA follows: TGTGCCAGCAGCGTACAGAGAGCCTCCTACGAGCAGTACTTC.

The rearrangement joins TRBV7-3 to TRBJ2-3; 7 nucleotides agree with TRBD2. Germline CDR1 is SGHTA and CDR2 is FQGTGA. V lost 2 bases to trimming and J lost 0 bases; unmatched junction nucleotides: 8. The CDR3 totals 17 residues. The CDR3 here is CASSLHGRRGSTDTQYF. In DNA form, the CDR3 reads TGTGCCAGCAGCTTACACGGCCGGCGGGGGAGCACAGATACGCAGTATTTT.

This chain connects TRBV29-1 to TRBJ2-7, with 11 bases fitting TRBD1. The V segment lost 4 bases and the J segment 6 bases; nucleotides outside the gene matches: 5. The CDR3 has 13 residues. CDR1 and CDR2 from the germline V gene are SQVTM and ANQGSEA. The CDR3 DNA reads TGCAGCGTTGCCAGGACAGGGGGCTTCGAGCAGTACTTC. Its protein is CSVARTGGFEQYF.

This clonotype has just a few counts. The V and J genes are TRBV29-1 and TRBJ2-1; 7 bases align to TRBD1. The CDR3 runs to 13 residues. Losses at the gene ends were 5 bases for V and 8 bases for J; bases not matched to a gene: 9. CDR1 SQVTM and CDR2 ANQGSEA come from the germline V gene. The DNA for the CDR3 is TGCAGCGTTCCAAATGACAGGGTCGATGAGCAGTTCTTC. Amino acids: CSVPNDRVDEQFF.

This clonotype has a count of ten or more. The gene calls are TRBV7-2 and TRBJ2-7; no reliable D call. Germline-derived CDR1 and CDR2 are SGHTA and FQGNSA. V was pared by 1 base and J by 0 bases, with 10 bases between. The length of the CDR3 is 15 residues. This CDR3 reads CASSLGLGSSYEQYF. CDR3 nucleotides: TGTGCCAGCAGCTTAGGTCTCGGATCCTCCTACGAGCAGTACTTC.

This clonotype has just a few counts. The CDR3 DNA is TGTGCCTGGAGTGTCCGGGACGGGTATGGCTACACCTTC. Translation gives CAWSVRDGYGYTF. This chain uses TRBV30 with TRBJ1-2; D perhaps matches TRBD1 (5 bases). V dropped 0 bases and J dropped 5 bases, with 10 bases sitting between them. This CDR3 has 13 amino acids. Germline assignment: CDR1 GTSNPN and CDR2 SVGIG (reference sequence). The entire variable domain, with the rest obtained from reference TRBV30 and TRBJ1-2, is as follows: SQTIHQWPATLVQPVGSPLSLECTVEGTSNPNLYWYRQAAGRGLQLLFYSVGIGQISSEVPQNLSASRPQDRQFILSSKKLLLSDSGFYLCAWSVRDGYGYTFGSGTRLTVV.

The rearrangement links TRBV10-3 to TRBJ2-1; D may correspond to TRBD1 or TRBD2 (5 bases each). The CDR3 sequence is 14 residues long. Germline V gene lookup returns CDR1 ENHRY and CDR2 SYGVKD. With 4 bases removed from V and 5 bases from J, the gap between germline ends came to 12 bases. The CDR3 reads CAISGSGADNEQFF. The CDR3 DNA is TGTGCCATCAGTGGGTCCGGGGCGGACAATGAGCAGTTCTTC.

This clonotype has a handful of counts. This chain joins TRBV20-1 and TRBJ1-2; the D gene is possibly TRBD1 (6 bases). Germline V lookup: CDR1 DFQATT, CDR2 SNEGSKA (reference sequence). Trimming pared 5 bases from V and 8 bases from J, leaving 18 bases between. The CDR3 sequence is 13 residues long. The CDR3 region is CSAGKQGENGYTF. CDR3 nucleotide sequence: TGCAGTGCTGGCAAACAGGGAGAGAACGGCTACACCTTC.

This clonotype was counted only a few times. The J gene is TRBJ1-2, the V gene TRBV5-6; D is ambiguous. The V and J ends lost 1 base and 1 base respectively, with 8 bases between them. Germline-derived CDR1 and CDR2 are SGHDT and YYEEEE. The CDR3 extends over 14 amino acids. The CDR3 DNA reads as TGTGCCAGCAGCTTGAATCCAGATAACTATGGCTACACCTTC. Translated: CASSLNPDNYGYTF.